The T cell receptor beta chain described here comes from a study of shared clonotypes between healthy human individuals. Within Nashville, Tennessee resided all donors, each a Caucasian adult. From CD4+ cells came CD45RA+ naive and CD45RA-negative memory subsets. Notes on the study in general: With several donors compared, roughly 4.9% of naive CD4 clonotypes were shared.

Sequencing was at deep level. Generated by immunoSEQ multiplex PCR, the TCRdb table keeps only in-frame clones and is missing some. The table records over a million clones, about 96% of them present only once. There are 18 residues in the CDR3. Germline CDR1 is KGHSH and CDR2 is LQKENI. V dropped 1 base and J dropped 1 base, with 20 bases sitting between them. For this clone: Its specificity is not known.

The V gene is TRBV18, the J gene TRBJ2-7; D assignment may be TRBD1 or TRBD2 (5 bases each). This clonotype was sampled from a man younger than 45 in good health. Source material: naive CD4+ T cells sorted from blood. As to subset: CD45RA+ positively selected. Here the CDR3 DNA reads TGTGCCAGCTCACCACGGCGTGCAGGGAGCTTCGCGTCCTACGAGCAGTACTTC. Encoded protein: CASSPRRAGSFASYEQYF.